These T cell receptor delta chains were read from a single sample in a study of Vδ1+ human thymocytes. TCRdb re-analyzed the multiplex PCR reads via CATT. The sample contains roughly 50,000 delta-chain clones, more than 15% of which appear only once. The sequenced material came from Vdelta1+ gamma-delta thymocytes from the thymus. The receptors originated from a boy less than two years old who had congenital heart surgery. CDR3s include the opening cysteine and the closing phenylalanine or tryptophan. The D gene is left open where the match is weak. Where a row states a size, it is once, few, many or the class of an expanded clone; other rows omit it.

v_call	clone_size	j_call	d_call	cdr3_nt	cdr3_aa
TRDV2	.	TRDJ1	TRDD3	TGTGCCTGTGGCAACATACTGGGGGATACGGAATCGATCTATAAGTACACCGATAAACCCATCTTT	CACGNILGDTESIYKYTDKPIF
TRDV1	once	TRDJ1	.	TGTGCTCTTGGGAACCGTTTTCCGGGCGGGGGACTGCCGTACACCGATAAACTCATCTTT	CALGNRFPGGGLPYTDKLIF
TRDV1	.	TRDJ1	.	TGTGCTCTTGGGGAACTCGGCGGCGACTATGGTCCCTCGGGATACACCGATAAACTCATCTTT	CALGELGGDYGPSGYTDKLIF
TRAV29/DV5	.	TRDJ1	TRDD2	TGTGCAGCAAGCGTCCAGATTTCCTACGGATGGGACGATAAACTCATCTTT	CAASVQISYGWDDKLIF
TRDV3	.	TRDJ1	TRDD3	TGTGCCTTTCTACCCACTGGGGGGTTCTACACCGATAAACTCATCTTT	CAFLPTGGFYTDKLIF
TRDV1	.	TRDJ1	TRDD3	TGTGCTCTTGGGGAACGAGTTTTTCGGACCTTCCTCTTTACTGGGGGACCCGGCACCGATAAACTCATCTTT	CALGERVFRTFLFTGGPGTDKLIF
TRDV1	.	TRDJ1	.	TGTGCTCTTGGGGAACTCGAGCCTCAATCCTACACGGCTTACTGGGGACACACCGATAAACTCATCTTT	CALGELEPQSYTAYWGHTDKLIF
TRDV1	.	TRDJ1	TRDD3	TGTGCTCTTGGGGACTTAGTACTGGGGGTCACCGATAAACTCATCTTT	CALGDLVLGVTDKLIF
TRDV1	few	TRDJ1	TRDD3	TGTGCTCTTGGGGAACCAATCTTTGTACTGGGGGATTGGAGTCTCATCTTT	CALGEPIFVLGDWSLIF
TRDV2	.	TRDJ1	.	TGTGCCTGCACTCCGTTTCGGTACACCGATAAACTCATCTTT	CACTPFRYTDKLIF
TRDV1	.	TRDJ1	TRDD3	TGTGCTCTTGTACCCCTACCGAGTACTGGGGATTTCTCGAGAAATAAACTCATCTTT	CALVPLPSTGDFSRNKLIF
TRDV1	.	TRDJ1	TRDD3	TGTGCTCTTGGGGAACCCCTACGAGCCTATTTACTGGGGGGTCCCACTGCCTACACCGATAAACTCATCTTT	CALGEPLRAYLLGGPTAYTDKLIF
TRDV1	few	TRDJ1	TRDD3	TGTGCTCTTGGGGAATACTTGAGCTACTGGGGGATACGCACCCGTTCCACCGATAAACTCATCTTT	CALGEYLSYWGIRTRSTDKLIF
TRDV1	few	TRDJ1	.	TGTGCTCTTGGTCCCTCCCCCGTCTGTACTAGCGATAAACTCATCTTT	CALGPSPVCTSDKLIF
TRDV1	few	TRDJ1	TRDD3	TGTGCTCTTGGGGAACCGGGCAACTGGGGGTCGTACACCGATAAACTCATCTTT	CALGEPGNWGSYTDKLIF
TRDV3	many	TRDJ1	.	TGTGCCTTTAAAGACTCCTACCTCGTACTGGGCACCGATAAACTCATCTTT	CAFKDSYLVLGTDKLIF
TRDV1	.	TRDJ1	.	TGTGCTCTTGGGGAACGTATCCTAAAGGAATACCGTACAATACCTTACACCGATAAACTCATCTTT	CALGERILKEYRTIPYTDKLIF
TRDV1	few	TRDJ1	.	TGTGCTCTTGGGGAAGTCCGTACAGGCCTTCCCCCTGTAGCCATCTTT	CALGEVRTGLPPVAIF
TRDV1	few	TRDJ1	.	TGTGCTCTTGGGGAAGCTCCCGATAAACTCATCTTT	CALGEAPDKLIF
TRDV1	.	TRDJ1	TRDD3	TGTGCTCTTGGGGAACTGCGGGGCCGATGTACTGGGGCTTGGCGTCCCGATAAACTCATCTTT	CALGELRGRCTGAWRPDKLIF
TRDV1	.	TRDJ1	.	TGTGCTCTTGGGGAACTAAATTCTTACCTACGGGTGTACACCGATAAACTCATCTTT	CALGELNSYLRVYTDKLIF